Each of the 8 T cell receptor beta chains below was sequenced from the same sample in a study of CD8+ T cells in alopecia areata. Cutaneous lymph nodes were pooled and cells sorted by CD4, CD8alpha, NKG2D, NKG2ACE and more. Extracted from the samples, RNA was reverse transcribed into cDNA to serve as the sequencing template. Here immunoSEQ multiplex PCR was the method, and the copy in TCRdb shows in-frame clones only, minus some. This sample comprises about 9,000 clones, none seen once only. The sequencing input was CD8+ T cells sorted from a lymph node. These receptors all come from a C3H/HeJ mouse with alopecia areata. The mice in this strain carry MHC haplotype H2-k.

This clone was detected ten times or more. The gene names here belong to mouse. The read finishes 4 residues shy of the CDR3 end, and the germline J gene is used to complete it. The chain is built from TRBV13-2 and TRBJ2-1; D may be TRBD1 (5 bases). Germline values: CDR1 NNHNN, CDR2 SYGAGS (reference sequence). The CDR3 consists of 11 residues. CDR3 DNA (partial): TGTGCCAGCGGTGGGACAGCT. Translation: CASGGTA. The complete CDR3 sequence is CASGGTAEQFF.

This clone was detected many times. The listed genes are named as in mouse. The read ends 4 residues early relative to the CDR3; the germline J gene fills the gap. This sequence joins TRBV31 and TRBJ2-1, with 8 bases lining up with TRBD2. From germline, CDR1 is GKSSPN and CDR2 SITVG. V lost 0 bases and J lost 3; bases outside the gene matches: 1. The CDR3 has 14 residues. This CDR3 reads CAWSLWGAYAEQFF. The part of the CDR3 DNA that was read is TGTGCCTGGAGTCTCTGGGGGGCCTATGCT.

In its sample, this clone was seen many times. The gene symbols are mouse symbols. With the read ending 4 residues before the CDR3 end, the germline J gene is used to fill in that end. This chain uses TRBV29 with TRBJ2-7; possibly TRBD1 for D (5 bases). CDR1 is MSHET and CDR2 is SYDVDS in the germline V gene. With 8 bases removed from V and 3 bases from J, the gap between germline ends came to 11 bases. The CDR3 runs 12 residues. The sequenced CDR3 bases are TGTGCTAGCGGGCAGGGAGGCTAT. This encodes CASGQGGY. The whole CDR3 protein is CASGQGGYEQYF.

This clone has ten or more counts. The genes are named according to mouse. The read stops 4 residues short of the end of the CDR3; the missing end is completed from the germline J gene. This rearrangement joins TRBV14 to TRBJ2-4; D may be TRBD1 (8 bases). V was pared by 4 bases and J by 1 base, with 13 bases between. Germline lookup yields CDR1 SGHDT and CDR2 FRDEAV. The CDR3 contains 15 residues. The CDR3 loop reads CASSLTGGGQNTLYF. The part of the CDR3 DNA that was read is TGTGCCAGCAGTCTCACAGGGGGGGGTCAAAAC. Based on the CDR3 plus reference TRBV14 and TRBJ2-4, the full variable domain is EAGVTQSPRYAVLQEGQAVSFWCDPISGHDTLYWYQQPRDQGPQLLVYFRDEAVIDNSQLPSDRFSAVRPKGTNSTLKIQSAKQGDTATYLCASSLTGGGQNTLYFGAGTRLSVL.

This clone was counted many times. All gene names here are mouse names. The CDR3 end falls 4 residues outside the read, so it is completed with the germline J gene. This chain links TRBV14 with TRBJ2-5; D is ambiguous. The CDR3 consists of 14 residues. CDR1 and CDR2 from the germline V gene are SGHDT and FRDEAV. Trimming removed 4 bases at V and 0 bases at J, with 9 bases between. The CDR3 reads CASSPSTNQDTQYF. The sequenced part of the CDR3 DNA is TGTGCCAGCAGTCCCTCGACAAACCAAGAC.

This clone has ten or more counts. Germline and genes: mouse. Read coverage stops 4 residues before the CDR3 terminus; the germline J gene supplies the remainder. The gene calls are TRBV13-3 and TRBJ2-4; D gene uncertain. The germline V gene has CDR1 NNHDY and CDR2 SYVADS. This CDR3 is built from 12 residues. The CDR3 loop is CASSDTENTLYF. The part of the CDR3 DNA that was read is TGTGCCAGCAGTGATACTGAAAAC.

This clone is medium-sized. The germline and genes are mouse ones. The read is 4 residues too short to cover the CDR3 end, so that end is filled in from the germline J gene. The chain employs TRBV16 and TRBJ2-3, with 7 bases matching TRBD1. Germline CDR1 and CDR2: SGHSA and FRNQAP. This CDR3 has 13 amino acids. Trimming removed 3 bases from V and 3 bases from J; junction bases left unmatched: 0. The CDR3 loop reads CASSLGQAETLYF. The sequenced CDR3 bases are TGTGCAAGCAGCTTGGGACAGGCAGAA. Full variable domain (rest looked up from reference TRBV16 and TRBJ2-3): NAGVIQTPRHKVTGKGQEATLWCEPISGHSAVFWYRQTIVQGLEFLTYFRNQAPIDDSGMPKERFSAQMPNQSHSTLKIQSTQPQDSAVYLCASSLGQAETLYFGSGTRLTVL.

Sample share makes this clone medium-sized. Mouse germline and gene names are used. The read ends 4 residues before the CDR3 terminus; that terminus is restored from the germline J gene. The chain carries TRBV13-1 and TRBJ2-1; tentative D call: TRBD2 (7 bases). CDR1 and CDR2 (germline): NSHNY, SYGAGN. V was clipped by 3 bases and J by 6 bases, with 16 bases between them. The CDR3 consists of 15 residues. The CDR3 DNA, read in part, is TGTGCCAGCAGTGGTAGGGGGGCGCTTTTTGCT. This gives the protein CASSGRGALFA. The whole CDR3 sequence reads CASSGRGALFAEQFF.